One and the same sample provided the 26 T cell receptor beta chains below, sequenced in a study of control samples from healthy donors and cancer patients. TCRdb's copy holds only in-frame clones and misses some; the assay was immunoSEQ multiplex PCR. The sample consists of 350,000 to 450,000 clones, 80% to 95% of them appearing once. The sequencing sample was made of PBMCs. The receptors here all came from a man aged 40-49 years with head and neck cancer.

J is TRBJ2-1 and V is TRBV6-1, with D uncertain. Trimming took 2 bases from V and 3 from J, leaving 14 bases between them. Germline lookup yields CDR1 MNHNS and CDR2 SASEGT. The CDR3 has 16 amino acids. The CDR3 region has the DNA TGTGCCAGCAGTGAAATGGATAGGAACCTCTACAATGAGCAGTTCTTC. The encoded protein is CASSEMDRNLYNEQFF.

The chain uses TRBV30 and TRBJ2-7; TRBD1 is a possible D gene (5 bases). Deletions cut 0 bases from V and 9 bases from J, with 21 bases between. CDR3 length: 15 residues. Germline loops: CDR1 GTSNPN, CDR2 SVGIG (reference sequence). DNA for the CDR3: TGTGCCTGGAGTGTAGGGCCAGGGTACTCTTTTCGGCAGTACTTC. Protein: CAWSVGPGYSFRQYF.

This clone was recorded a few times. V usage is TRBV7-3 and J usage is TRBJ2-7; the D gene is possibly TRBD1 (6 bases). The CDR3 extends over 14 amino acids. From germline, CDR1 is SGHTA and CDR2 FQGTGA. Trimming left V 2 bases short and J 3 bases short, with 11 bases between. The CDR3 region is CASSLGGQDYEQYF. The DNA for the CDR3 is TGTGCCAGCAGCTTAGGGGGCCAGGACTACGAGCAGTACTTC. The entire variable domain, with the rest obtained from reference TRBV7-3 and TRBJ2-7, is as follows: GAGVSQTPSNKVTEKGKYVELRCDPISGHTALYWYRQSLGQGPEFLIYFQGTGAADDSGLPNDRFFAVRPEGSVSTLKIQRTERGDSAVYLCASSLGGQDYEQYFGPGTRLTVT.

V usage is TRBV7-3 and J usage is TRBJ2-7, with D unresolved. Trimming pared 2 bases from V and 3 bases from J, leaving 11 bases between. Per the germline V gene, CDR1 is SGHTA and CDR2 is FQGTGA. The CDR3 runs 14 residues. CDR3 sequence: CASSLGPADYEQYF. The CDR3, as DNA: TGTGCCAGCAGCTTAGGGCCAGCTGACTACGAGCAGTACTTC.

This chain links TRBV7-6 with TRBJ2-7; possibly TRBD2 for D (6 bases). Per the germline V gene, CDR1 is SGHVS and CDR2 is FNYEAQ. The CDR3 runs to 13 residues. Trimming stripped 5 bases from V and 1 base from J, with 9 bases between. CDR3 sequence reads: CASSPGTSYEQYF. The CDR3 nucleotides are TGTGCCAGCAGCCCCGGGACTTCCTACGAGCAGTACTTC.

The table lists this clone with a count of one. The CDR3 here is CASSLAGVYEQYF. CDR3 DNA: TGTGCCAGCAGCTTAGCCGGAGTCTACGAGCAGTACTTC. The rearrangement joins TRBV7-9 to TRBJ2-7; D not resolved. Germline V lookup: CDR1 SEHNR, CDR2 FQNEAQ (reference sequence). The CDR3 sequence is 13 residues long. V lost 0 bases to trimming and J lost 3 bases, with 6 bases between them.

In nucleotides, the CDR3 is TGTGCCAGCAGCTTGGCTAGCGGGGGCCTCGGTGAGCAGTTCTTC. It is translated as CASSLASGGLGEQFF. The rearrangement uses TRBV5-4 and TRBJ2-1; 10 nucleotides align to TRBD2. CDR1 SGHNT and CDR2 YYREEE come from the germline V gene (reference sequence). The junction had 6 bases not matched to a gene; V was cut back by 0 bases and J by 9 bases. The CDR3 has 15 residues.

CDR3 sequence: CASSSLLRGGTGANVLTF. In DNA, the CDR3 is TGTGCCAGCAGCTCCCTCCTAAGGGGGGGGACTGGGGCCAACGTCCTGACTTTC. The chain joins TRBV9 to TRBJ2-6; the D gene is possibly TRBD2 (7 bases). Deletions cut 4 bases from V and 2 bases from J, with 19 bases between. The germline CDR1 and CDR2 sequences are SGDLS and YYNGEE. The CDR3 extends over 18 amino acids.

The chain couples TRBV28 to TRBJ2-3; 14 bases agree with TRBD2. Per germline, CDR1 MDHEN and CDR2 SYDVKM. Trimming removed 4 bases from V and 5 bases from J; junction bases left unmatched: 5. The CDR3 has 16 amino acids. CDR3 nucleotides: TGTGCCAGCAGTTACGGACTAGCGGGGGGACTAGATACGCAGTATTTT. Its protein is CASSYGLAGGLDTQYF.

The J gene is TRBJ1-5, the V gene TRBV24-1, with D unclear. With 3 bases removed from V and 4 bases from J, the gap between germline ends came to 6 bases. CDR1 is KGHDR, CDR2 SFDVKD, per germline. This CDR3 region has 13 residues. CDR3 sequence: CATSDRGNQPQHF. In nucleotides, the CDR3 is TGTGCCACCAGTGATCGAGGAAATCAGCCCCAGCATTTT.

The genes are TRBV5-1 and TRBJ1-1; D unclear. V lost 5 bases, J lost 5 bases, and 13 bases lay in between. This CDR3 spans 13 amino acids. The germline CDR1 and CDR2 sequences are SGHRS and YFSETQ. CDR3 region: CASSRAGWTEAFF. In nucleotides, the CDR3 is TGCGCCAGCAGTAGGGCAGGATGGACTGAAGCTTTCTTT. Full variable domain (rest looked up from reference TRBV5-1 and TRBJ1-1): KAGVTQTPRYLIKTRGQQVTLSCSPISGHRSVSWYQQTPGQGLQFLFEYFSETQRNKGNFPGRFSGRQFSNSRSEMNVSTLELGDSALYLCASSRAGWTEAFFGQGTRLTVV.

Here the CDR3 reads CASSFFPGELFF. CDR3 DNA sequence: TGTGCCAGCAGCTTCTTCCCCGGGGAGCTGTTTTTT. The chain has TRBV7-3 and TRBJ2-2; D unresolved. Trimming stripped 3 bases from V and 6 bases from J, with 5 bases between. Per the germline V gene, CDR1 is SGHTA and CDR2 is FQGTGA. The CDR3 length is 12 residues. Full variable domain (missing parts from reference TRBV7-3 and TRBJ2-2): GAGVSQTPSNKVTEKGKYVELRCDPISGHTALYWYRQSLGQGPEFLIYFQGTGAADDSGLPNDRFFAVRPEGSVSTLKIQRTERGDSAVYLCASSFFPGELFFGEGSRLTVL.

This clone was found once. This chain uses TRBV24-1 with TRBJ2-5; D unresolved. The germline gives CDR1 KGHDR, CDR2 SFDVKD. CDR3 size: 11 residues. Trimming removed 6 bases at V and 6 bases at J, with 7 bases between. This CDR3 is CATSPLQTQYF. In nucleotides, the CDR3 is TGTGCCACCAGTCCCCTGCAGACCCAGTACTTC.

The chain couples TRBV7-9 to TRBJ2-1, with D possibly being TRBD2 (5 bases). From germline, CDR1 is SEHNR and CDR2 FQNEAQ (reference sequence). This CDR3 region has 16 residues. V was cut by 5 bases and J by 0 bases, with 14 bases left in between. CDR3 loop: CASSPTPGSSYNEQFF. The CDR3 region has the DNA TGTGCCAGCAGCCCAACCCCGGGAAGCTCCTACAATGAGCAGTTCTTC.

V and J are TRBV12-3 or TRBV12-4 and TRBJ2-7; D uncertain. The ends were cut back, 6 bases at V and 5 bases at J, with 11 bases in the middle. The CDR3 runs 12 residues. CDR3 DNA sequence: TGTGCCAGCAGGAGGCAATGGAACGAGCAGTACTTC. It specifies CASRRQWNEQYF.

This chain connects TRBV13 to TRBJ1-1; no definite D call. The V gene lost 5 bases and the J gene lost 7 bases, with 11 bases spanning the gap. There are 12 residues in the CDR3. From germline, CDR1 is PRHDT and CDR2 FYEKMQ (reference sequence). The CDR3 nucleotides read TGTGCCAGCAGCACAGATCCGGATGAAGCTTTCTTT. Its protein is CASSTDPDEAFF.

The V call is TRBV12-5, the J call TRBJ2-2; 10 bases fit TRBD2. This CDR3 contains 14 residues. Germline CDR1 reads LGHNT; CDR2 reads FRNRAP. V lost 8 bases to trimming and J lost 7 bases; unmatched junction nucleotides: 7. In DNA, the CDR3 is TGTGCTAGTACCCTAGCGGGAGTGGGCGGGGAGCTGTTTTTT. Amino acids: CASTLAGVGGELFF.

This clone has a handful of counts. V and J are TRBV7-2 and TRBJ2-5; no firm D call. V lost 0 bases, J lost 9 bases, and 14 bases lay in between. Germline lookup yields CDR1 SGHTA and CDR2 FQGNSA. This CDR3 contains 14 residues. This CDR3 reads CASSLAGPRPPQYF. CDR3 in DNA: TGTGCCAGCAGCTTAGCCGGACCCCGGCCGCCCCAGTACTTC.

This clone has more than one count but fewer than ten. Other DNA sequences in this sample translate to the same CDR3. The rearrangement joins TRBV24-1 to TRBJ1-5; 7 positions match TRBD1. V trimming: 4 bases; J trimming: 4 bases; junction bases outside the gene matches: 3. The CDR3 contains 14 residues. Germline V gene data show CDR1 as KGHDR and CDR2 as SFDVKD. The CDR3 nucleotides read TGTGCCACCAGTGAAGGGGGCAGGAATCAGCCCCAGCATTTT. It yields the protein CATSEGGRNQPQHF.

The chain has TRBV2 and TRBJ1-1, with a weak D call TRBD1 (5 bases). This CDR3 region has 15 residues. Per the germline V gene, CDR1 is SNHLY and CDR2 is FYNNEI. The germline V and J ends were trimmed by 5 bases and 1 base, with 14 bases remaining between them. The CDR3 DNA is TGTGCCAGCAGTCCTTGGACGGGGGGGAACACTGAAGCTTTCTTT. It translates to CASSPWTGGNTEAFF.

This clone was counted a single time. The chain is built from TRBV27 and TRBJ2-1; 14 bases fit TRBD2. J lost 7 bases, V lost 7 bases, and 15 bases had no gene match. The CDR3 totals 18 residues. Germline loops: CDR1 MNHEY, CDR2 SMNVEV (reference sequence). The CDR3 bases are TGTGCCAGCACCGATGGACTAGCGGGAGGCCCTAGGGGGAATGAGCAGTTCTTC. Its translation: CASTDGLAGGPRGNEQFF.

J is TRBJ1-1 and V is TRBV28, with D possibly TRBD1 on 6 matching bases. This CDR3 has 15 residues. Trimming stripped 7 bases from V and 0 bases from J, with 15 bases between. Germline-derived CDR1 and CDR2 are MDHEN and SYDVKM. CDR3 loop: CASMGHGDMNTEAFF. The DNA of the CDR3 is TGTGCCAGCATGGGACACGGGGACATGAACACTGAAGCTTTCTTT. Filled out from reference TRBV28 and TRBJ1-1, the complete variable domain reads DVKVTQSSRYLVKRTGEKVFLECVQDMDHENMFWYRQDPGLGLRLIYFSYDVKMKEKGDIPEGYSVSREKKERFSLILESASTNQTSMYLCASMGHGDMNTEAFFGQGTRLTVV.

The chain uses TRBV6-4 and TRBJ1-6, with D possibly TRBD1 on 5 matching bases. Germline lookup yields CDR1 MRHNA and CDR2 SNTAGT. CDR3 length: 13 residues. Trimming left V 6 bases short and J 9 bases short, with 12 bases between. CDR3 in amino acids: CASSLAGRSPLHF. CDR3 nucleotide sequence: TGTGCCAGCAGCCTTGCGGGGCGTTCACCCCTCCACTTT.

CDR3 region: CASSPGQRNEKLFF. The CDR3 region has the DNA TGTGCCAGTAGTCCGGGACAGCGAAACGAAAAACTGTTTTTT. V gene TRBV19 combines with J gene TRBJ1-4, with TRBD1 matching over 7 bases. This CDR3 contains 14 residues. Germline assignment: CDR1 LNHDA and CDR2 SQIVND (reference sequence). The ends lost 5 bases at V and 8 bases at J; junction bases unmatched: 8. The whole variable domain, remainder taken from reference TRBV19 and TRBJ1-4, is DGGITQSPKYLFRKEGQNVTLSCEQNLNHDAMYWYRQDPGQGLRLIYYSQIVNDFQKGDIAEGYSVSREKKESFPLTVTSAQKNPTAFYLCASSPGQRNEKLFFGSGTQLSVL.

This clone was counted only a few times. V and J are TRBV18 and TRBJ2-1; TRBD2 agrees at 11 bases. Losses at the gene ends were 2 bases for V and 6 bases for J; bases not matched to a gene: 3. CDR1 is KGHSH, CDR2 LQKENI, per germline. The CDR3 length is 15 residues. CDR3 loop: CASSPRTSGLNEQFF. As DNA, the CDR3 is TGTGCCAGCTCACCAAGGACTAGCGGGCTCAATGAGCAGTTCTTC.

V and J are TRBV2 and TRBJ2-5; no clear D gene. Germline V gene sequence: CDR1 SNHLY, CDR2 FYNNEI. Between the trimmed V and J ends, which lost 6 bases and 1 base, there was a span of 6 bases. The CDR3 runs 12 residues. The CDR3: CASRLLQETQYF. CDR3 in DNA: TGTGCCAGCAGGTTACTCCAAGAGACCCAGTACTTC.